The clone carrying this T cell receptor beta chain appeared once. The entry originates in a study of cytomegalovirus exposure and HLA in healthy donors. CDR3 length: 17 residues. V was pared by 3 bases and J by 6 bases, with 15 bases of the junction left unmatched. Germline-derived CDR1 and CDR2 are KGHSH and LQKENI. PCR was performed using 60 Vbeta and 13 Jbeta primers. Using immunoSEQ multiplex PCR, the repertoire was profiled, and TCRdb retains in-frame clones only, with some absent. The sample includes around 70,000 clones, around 69% of them seen just once. Sequences were obtained from PBMCs. This TCR came from a human donor in good health. The rearrangement uses TRBV18 and TRBJ2-7, with 9 bases that match TRBD1. For the CDR3, the DNA is TGTGCCAGCTCACCTCCACCCGCCCGGACAGGGGTGATCGAGCAGTACTTC. Amino acid sequence: CASSPPPARTGVIEQYF. The full variable domain, its missing parts supplied by reference TRBV18 and TRBJ2-7, is NAGVMQNPRHLVRRRGQEARLRCSPMKGHSHVYWYRQLPEEGLKFMVYLQKENIIDESGMPKERFSAEFPKEGPSILRIQQVVRGDSAAYFCASSPPPARTGVIEQYFGPGTRLTVT.